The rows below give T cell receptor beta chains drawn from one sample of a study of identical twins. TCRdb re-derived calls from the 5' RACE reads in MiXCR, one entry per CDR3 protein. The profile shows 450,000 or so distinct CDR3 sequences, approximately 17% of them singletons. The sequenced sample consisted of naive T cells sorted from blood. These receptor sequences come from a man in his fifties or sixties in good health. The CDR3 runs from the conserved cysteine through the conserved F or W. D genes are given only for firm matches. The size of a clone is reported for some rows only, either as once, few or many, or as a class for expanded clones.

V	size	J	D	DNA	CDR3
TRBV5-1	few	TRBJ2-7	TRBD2	TGCGCCAGCAGCTTTGGCCGACTAGCGGAGACCCGGCGTCTGGGCGAGCAGTACTTC	CASSFGRLAETRRLGEQYF
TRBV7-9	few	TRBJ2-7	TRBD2	TGTGCCAGCAGTTTCAGCGGGGGCCTCTCTGACGAGCAGTACTTC	CASSFSGGLSDEQYF
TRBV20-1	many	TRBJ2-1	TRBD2	TGCAGTGCGTCCGGGACTAGCTCTACCTGGAGCTCCTACAATGAGCAGTTCTTC	CSASGTSSTWSSYNEQFF
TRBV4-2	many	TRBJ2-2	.	TGTGCCAGCAGCCAAGAGAATTTCGGGGAGCTGTTTTTT	CASSQENFGELFF
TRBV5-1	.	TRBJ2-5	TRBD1	TGCGCCAGCAGCGCCGGACAGGGAGAGACCCAGTACTTC	CASSAGQGETQYF
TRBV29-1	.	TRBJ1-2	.	TGCAGCGGGGGGGGGACTCCTAACTATGGCTACACCTTC	CSGGGTPNYGYTF
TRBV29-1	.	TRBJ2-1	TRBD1	TGCAGCGTTGAAGTGACAGGGGGCGGGAATGAGCAGTTCTTC	CSVEVTGGGNEQFF
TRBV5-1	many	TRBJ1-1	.	TGCGCCAGCAGCTTGGCCGCAGGGTTGACTGAAGCTTTCTTT	CASSLAAGLTEAFF
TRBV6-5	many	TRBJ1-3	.	TGTGCCAGCAGTTACTCGGGGGTAGGAAACACCATATATTTT	CASSYSGVGNTIYF
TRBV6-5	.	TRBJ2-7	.	TGTGCCAGCAGTTACGGAGAATCGGCTACCGAGCAGTACTTC	CASSYGESATEQYF
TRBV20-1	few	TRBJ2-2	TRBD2	TGCAGTGCTAGAGATAGGCTAGCGGGGACCTACACCGGGGAGCTGTTTTTT	CSARDRLAGTYTGELFF
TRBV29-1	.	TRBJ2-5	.	TGCAGCGTTGAATGGAACAGGAAAGAGACCCAGTACTTC	CSVEWNRKETQYF
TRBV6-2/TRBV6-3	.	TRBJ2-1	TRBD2	TGTGCCAGCAGTTACCCTAGCGGGGGGGGGTCCTACAATGAGCAGTTCTTC	CASSYPSGGGSYNEQFF
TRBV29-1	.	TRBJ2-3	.	TGCAGCGTTTTTGTCCCGGTTTCACGAGAGGCCCCCCCAGATACGCAGTATTTT	CSVFVPVSREAPPDTQYF
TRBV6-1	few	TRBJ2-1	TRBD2	TGTGCCAGCAACCCAACCGGGACTAGCGCGTGTTACAATGAGCAGTTCTTC	CASNPTGTSACYNEQFF
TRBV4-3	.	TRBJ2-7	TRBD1	TGCGCCAGCAGCCAACGGACAGGGGGGGCCTACGAGCAGTACTTC	CASSQRTGGAYEQYF
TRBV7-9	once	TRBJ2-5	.	TGTGCCAGCAGCTTAGTGACAGGACCGCAAGAGACCCAGTACTTC	CASSLVTGPQETQYF
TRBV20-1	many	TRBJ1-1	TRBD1	TGCAGTGCCCCCCCTGGAGGGGGCTGGACTGAAGCTTTCTTT	CSAPPGGGWTEAFF
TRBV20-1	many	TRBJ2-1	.	TGCAGTGCTAGAGCCGGGACATCCTACAATGAGCAGTTCTTC	CSARAGTSYNEQFF
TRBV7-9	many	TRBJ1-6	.	TGTGCCAGCAGCTTATATCAGGGAGGTTCACCCCTCCACTTT	CASSLYQGGSPLHF
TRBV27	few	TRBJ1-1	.	TGTGCCAGCAGTTACGGACGGCACACTGAAGCTTTCTTT	CASSYGRHTEAFF
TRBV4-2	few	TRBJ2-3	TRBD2	TGTGCCAGCAGCCAAGCGACTAGCGGGAGGGGTTCTAGCACAGATACGCAGTATTTT	CASSQATSGRGSSTDTQYF
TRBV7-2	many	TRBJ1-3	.	TGTGCCAGCAGCTTGGGGAGCGCTGGAAACACCATATATTTT	CASSLGSAGNTIYF
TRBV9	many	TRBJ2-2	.	TGTGCCAGCAGCGTAGGAAATAGCGGAAACACCGGGGAGCTGTTTTTT	CASSVGNSGNTGELFF
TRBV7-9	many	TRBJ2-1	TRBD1	TGTGCCAGCAGCCCATGGACAGGGGATGAGCAGTTCTTC	CASSPWTGDEQFF
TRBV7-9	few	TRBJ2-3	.	TGTGCCAGCAGCTTAAGAACAGGTCCATTAGATACGCAGTATTTT	CASSLRTGPLDTQYF
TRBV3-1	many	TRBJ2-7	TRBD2	TGTGCCAGCAGCCAAGAGGTGACCCTAGCGGGAGCACTCGGCGAGCAGTACTTC	CASSQEVTLAGALGEQYF
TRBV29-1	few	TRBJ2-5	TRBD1	TGCAGCGTGGCGCCCGGGACAGGGGCGGGAGAGACCCAGTACTTC	CSVAPGTGAGETQYF
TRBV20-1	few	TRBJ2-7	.	TGCAGTGCTAGAGACTCCGTAAACGGGGACGCCCTTTACGAGCAGTACTTC	CSARDSVNGDALYEQYF
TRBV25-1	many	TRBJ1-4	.	TGTGCCAGCAGTGAATCCAGGATGGTTACTGAAAAACTGTTTTTT	CASSESRMVTEKLFF